A single sample is the source of the 14 T cell receptor beta chains below, sequenced in a study of blood T cells in healthy people across ages. For the second PCR, which ran for about 7 to 11 cycles, a sample-barcoded 5' primer and a J-beta primer mix were used. TCRdb re-called the 5' RACE reads through MiXCR, storing one row per CDR3 protein. Of about a million distinct CDR3 sequences listed, roughly two fifths are singletons. Sample: blood. All receptors derive from a man aged 18 to 29 in good health.

V and J are TRBV5-1 and TRBJ2-5; either TRBD1 or TRBD2 may fit D (5 bases each). CDR1 is SGHRS, CDR2 YFSETQ, per germline. This CDR3 contains 14 residues. V dropped 2 bases and J dropped 1 base, with 9 bases sitting between them. The DNA for the CDR3 is TGCGCCAGCAGCTTTTCGGGGACCCAAGAGACCCAGTACTTC. This translates into CASSFSGTQETQYF.

The chain recombines TRBV27 with TRBJ1-6, with a weak D call TRBD1 (5 bases). This CDR3 contains 15 residues. CDR1 is MNHEY, CDR2 SMNVEV, per germline (reference sequence). V dropped 5 bases and J dropped 9 bases, with 17 bases sitting between them. CDR3 in amino acids: CASSAQKGFRSPLHF. The CDR3 nucleotides read TGTGCCAGCAGTGCCCAGAAGGGGTTTCGTTCACCCCTCCACTTT.

This chain uses TRBV6-1 with TRBJ2-1; 12 bases match TRBD2. With 1 base clipped from V and 4 bases from J, the junction kept 5 bases outside the gene matches. The CDR3 is 17 amino acids. Looked up from germline, CDR1 is MNHNS and CDR2 is SASEGT. CDR3 coding DNA: TGTGCCAGCAGTGAAGTCACCACTAGCGGGGGGTACAATGAGCAGTTCTTC. Translation gives CASSEVTTSGGYNEQFF.

This chain joins TRBV6-2 or TRBV6-3 and TRBJ2-1; no clear D. This CDR3 has 13 residues. Germline V gives CDR1 MNHEY, CDR2 SVGEGT. Trimming cost V 6 bases and J 13 bases, with 19 bases left between them. The CDR3 DNA reads TGTGCCAGCAGCTCCACTTGGGCCGAGACCCAGTTCTTC. Its protein is CASSSTWAETQFF.

The V gene is TRBV7-2, the J gene TRBJ2-7, with TRBD1 matching 9 bases. The DNA end favors TRBJ2-4, so the J call may be wrong. This CDR3 spans 15 amino acids. CDR1 and CDR2 (germline): SGHTA, FQGNSA. The CDR3 reads CASSLEQGARDIQYF. CDR3 bases: TGTGCCAGCAGCTTAGAACAGGGGGCGCGGGACATTCAGTACTTC.

This sequence joins TRBV12-3 or TRBV12-4 and TRBJ1-2, with 9 bases lining up with TRBD1. The CDR3 spans 14 residues. The junction had 6 bases not matched to a gene; V was cut back by 6 bases and J by 4 bases. The CDR3 DNA reads TGTGCCAGCAGAGAGACAGGGGGTATCTATGGCTACACCTTC. Protein sequence: CASRETGGIYGYTF.

This clonotype was picked up many times. V gene TRBV7-2 combines with J gene TRBJ2-3; D remains ambiguous. Germline V lookup: CDR1 SGHTA, CDR2 FQGNSA. The CDR3 totals 12 residues. V was shortened by 7 bases and J by 8 bases, with 13 bases between the two germline ends. The CDR3 DNA follows: TGTGCCAGCACTCTCCCCATCGGTACGCAGTATTTT. It is translated as CASTLPIGTQYF.

This clonotype has at least ten counts. The chain links TRBV4-3 to TRBJ2-3; 11 nucleotides line up with TRBD2. Germline trimming cut 0 bases from V and 6 bases from J; bases unmatched to any gene: 11. Per germline, CDR1 LGHNA and CDR2 YSLEER. The CDR3 is made up of 18 amino acids. CDR3: CASSQDFISGGAPDTQYF. The DNA of the CDR3 is TGCGCCAGCAGCCAAGATTTTATTAGCGGGGGGGCCCCGGATACGCAGTATTTT.

This clonotype has at least ten counts. The rearrangement links TRBV10-3 to TRBJ2-1; TRBD1 might be the D (6 bases). CDR1 is ENHRY and CDR2 is SYGVKD in the germline V gene. The CDR3 loop spans 13 amino acids. The V end was cut by 4 bases, the J end by 5 bases, with 9 bases between. CDR3 bases: TGTGCCATCAGTGTGCGGACAGACAATGAGCAGTTCTTC. As protein: CAISVRTDNEQFF.

This clonotype was seen only a few times. This chain links TRBV12-3 or TRBV12-4 with TRBJ2-1; 7 bases agree with TRBD1. With V trimmed by 7 bases and J by 0 bases, 0 bases remained unmatched. This CDR3 comprises 13 residues. CDR3 loop: CASNRGSYNEQFF. CDR3 coding DNA: TGTGCCAGCAACAGGGGCTCCTACAATGAGCAGTTCTTC.

The chain has TRBV7-2 and TRBJ2-1; no firm D call. Germline V CDR1 and CDR2: SGHTA, FQGNSA. The CDR3 is made up of 12 amino acids. The germline V and J ends were trimmed by 5 bases and 9 bases, with 11 bases remaining between them. CDR3 in amino acids: CASSTSGSEQFF. The CDR3 coding sequence is TGTGCCAGCAGCACCTCAGGTAGTGAGCAGTTCTTC.

This clonotype was detected a few times. This rearrangement joins TRBV12-3 or TRBV12-4 to TRBJ2-7, with D maybe TRBD1 (7 bases). This CDR3 spans 14 amino acids. Trimming shortened V by 6 bases and J by 5 bases, and 17 bases separated the two germline ends. CDR3: CASSPIQGEDEQYF. DNA for the CDR3: TGTGCCAGCAGCCCCATTCAGGGGGAGGACGAGCAGTACTTC.

This clonotype has only a few counts. The rearrangement joins TRBV5-4 to TRBJ2-3; 7 nucleotides agree with TRBD2. This CDR3 comprises 16 residues. The trim removed 0 bases at V and 2 bases at J, leaving 6 bases unmatched. Germline loops: CDR1 SGHNT, CDR2 YYREEE (reference sequence). CDR3 protein: CASSLAGRGITDTQYF. DNA for the CDR3: TGTGCCAGCAGCTTGGCCGGGCGGGGGATCACAGATACGCAGTATTTT.

The CDR3 reads CASSQDRSGVRDTQYF. The CDR3 bases are TGCGCCAGCAGCCAAGATCGGTCGGGAGTGAGGGATACGCAGTATTTT. The gene calls are TRBV4-1 and TRBJ2-3, with D possibly TRBD2 on 6 matching bases. The CDR3 spans 16 residues. V dropped 0 bases and J dropped 6 bases, with 16 bases sitting between them. Germline CDR1 and CDR2: MGHRA and YSYEKL.